Each of the 32 T cell receptor beta chains below was sequenced from the same sample in a study of blood T cell repertoires in COVID-19. Assay: immunoSEQ multiplex PCR; the TCRdb copy retains only in-frame clones and omits some. The sample records roughly 200,000 clones, 82% being singletons. The sequenced material came from peripheral blood. These receptors all stem from a woman aged 60-75 years with COVID-19, enrolled during active disease.

This chain connects TRBV5-4 to TRBJ2-3, with D possibly TRBD2 on 5 matching bases. This CDR3 is 14 amino acids long. V lost 4 bases, J lost 4 bases, and 13 bases lay in between. Germline-derived CDR1 and CDR2 are SGHNT and YYREEE (reference sequence). The CDR3 is CASSPGSRPDTQYF. The CDR3 nucleotides are TGTGCCAGCAGCCCGGGGAGCCGCCCAGATACGCAGTATTTT.

Comments on this clone: The germline gene is not matched at one end of the junction; a read error may be the cause. The rearrangement joins TRBV11-2 to TRBJ2-3, with D perhaps TRBD2 (5 bases). Germline values: CDR1 SGHAT, CDR2 FQNNGV. The CDR3 spans 15 residues. DNA for the CDR3: TGTGCCAGCAGCTTAGCATCGCAGGACTCTCTCCTTAGGGATTTT. It codes for CASSLASQDSLLRDF. Using reference TRBV11-2 and TRBJ2-3 for the parts outside the CDR3, the full variable domain is EAGVAQSPRYKIIEKRQSVAFWCNPISGHATLYWYQQILGQGPKLLIQFQNNGVVDDSQLPKDRFSAERLKGVDSTLKIQPAKLEDSAVYLCASSLASQDSLLRDFGPGTRLTVL.

The CDR3 bases are TGTGCCAGCAGTTTCTTGACTAGCGGGGGACATGAGCAGTTCTTC. Residues: CASSFLTSGGHEQFF. This chain links TRBV27 with TRBJ2-1, with 12 positions matching TRBD2. The length of the CDR3 is 15 residues. V gave up 3 bases and J gave up 8 bases; unmatched junction bases: 5. CDR1 and CDR2 (germline): MNHEY, SMNVEV (reference sequence).

The V call is TRBV2, the J call TRBJ2-2, with D tentatively TRBD1 (6 bases). Germline values: CDR1 SNHLY, CDR2 FYNNEI. Trimming removed 5 bases at V and 6 bases at J, with 13 bases between. The CDR3 covers 14 residues. The CDR3 protein is CASSQTQGAGELFF. The CDR3 region has the DNA TGTGCCAGCAGTCAGACACAGGGTGCCGGGGAGCTGTTTTTT.

The chain links TRBV28 to TRBJ1-3; 7 bases agree with TRBD1. V lost 5 bases to trimming and J lost 6 bases; unmatched junction nucleotides: 10. CDR1 is MDHEN and CDR2 is SYDVKM in the germline V gene. The CDR3 consists of 15 residues. The CDR3 bases are TGTGCCAGCAGTCCCAGGGGGATTTACGCAAACACCATATATTTT. This codes for CASSPRGIYANTIYF.

This clone was seen a few times. The rearrangement uses TRBV4-2 and TRBJ2-1, with TRBD1 matching over 10 bases. With 3 bases clipped from V and 8 bases from J, the junction kept 13 bases outside the gene matches. The CDR3 contains 17 residues. Germline loops: CDR1 LGHNA, CDR2 YNFKEQ. The CDR3 is CASSHYVVGQGLDEQFF. CDR3 bases: TGTGCCAGCAGCCACTATGTCGTGGGACAGGGGTTGGATGAGCAGTTCTTC.

As DNA, the CDR3 is TGTGCCAGCAGCGTAGCTGATGGAGGCGTTTTGTACAATGAGCAGTTCTTC. This codes for CASSVADGGVLYNEQFF. The J gene is TRBJ2-1, the V gene TRBV9, with a weak D call TRBD2 (5 bases). Germline CDR1 and CDR2: SGDLS and YYNGEE. The CDR3 has 17 amino acids. V was clipped by 0 bases and J by 4 bases, with 17 bases between them.

The CDR3 nucleotides read TGTGCCAGCAGCTTAGCGGGGGGAATCACAGATACGCAGTATTTT. Translating it yields CASSLAGGITDTQYF. This sequence joins TRBV11-3 and TRBJ2-3, with 7 positions matching TRBD2. Trimming removed 1 base from V and 2 bases from J; junction bases left unmatched: 3. The CDR3 loop spans 15 amino acids. Germline values: CDR1 SGHNT, CDR2 YENEEA.

The chain combines TRBV9 with TRBJ2-7; D possibly corresponds to TRBD1 (7 bases). Germline-derived CDR1 and CDR2 are SGDLS and YYNGEE. There are 14 residues in the CDR3. Trimming shortened V by 4 bases and J by 1 base, and 12 bases separated the two germline ends. The CDR3 DNA follows: TGTGCCAGCAGCTTGGCAGGGGGGTCCTACGAGCAGTACTTC. The encoded protein is CASSLAGGSYEQYF.

The CDR3: CASDPWTSGAQETQYF. In DNA form, the CDR3 reads TGTGCCAGTGACCCTTGGACTAGCGGGGCACAAGAGACCCAGTACTTC. The chain employs TRBV19 and TRBJ2-5, with 12 bases aligning to TRBD2. Looked up from germline, CDR1 is LNHDA and CDR2 is SQIVND (reference sequence). This CDR3 contains 16 residues. V lost 8 bases, J lost 2 bases, and 9 bases stayed unmatched.

The rearrangement links TRBV2 to TRBJ2-1; no clear D. The ends were cut back, 10 bases at V and 0 bases at J, with 16 bases in the middle. Germline CDR1 SNHLY, CDR2 FYNNEI. There are 15 residues in the CDR3. The CDR3 DNA follows: TGTGCCAACGAAGGAAGCTGGAGCTCCTACAATGAGCAGTTCTTC. Its protein is CANEGSWSSYNEQFF.

The chain is built from TRBV5-4 and TRBJ2-7; possible D gene TRBD2, 6 bases. V shed 4 bases and J shed 0 bases, with 11 bases lying between them. The length of the CDR3 is 14 residues. Germline CDR1 is SGHNT and CDR2 is YYREEE (reference sequence). In DNA, the CDR3 is TGTGCCAGCAGCAGGGGACTGTTCTCCTACGAGCAGTACGTC. Protein sequence: CASSRGLFSYEQYV.

CDR3 in DNA: TGTGCCAGCAGCCAAGCCACAGGGGCGGCTTTCTTT. Translating it yields CASSQATGAAFF. The V gene is TRBV14, the J gene TRBJ1-1, with 7 bases that match TRBD1. The CDR3 totals 12 residues. Germline lookup yields CDR1 SGHDN and CDR2 FVKESK. V dropped 1 base and J dropped 11; count of bases not matched to a gene: 4.

This clone was recorded a few times. The chain links TRBV10-1 to TRBJ1-1, with D unclear. Germline assignment: CDR1 WNHNN and CDR2 SYGVQD (reference sequence). Trimming removed 6 bases from V and 5 bases from J, with 13 bases in between. The CDR3 runs 13 residues. In DNA, the CDR3 is TGCGCCAGCAGCCCTAGACGGGGTACTGAAGCTTTCTTT. It yields the protein CASSPRRGTEAFF.

This chain uses TRBV7-9 with TRBJ1-4; the match to TRBD1 covers 8 bases. Per the germline V gene, CDR1 is SEHNR and CDR2 is FQNEAQ (reference sequence). This CDR3 contains 14 residues. V lost 1 base and J lost 5; bases outside the gene matches: 0. The CDR3 reads CASSLGTGNEKLFF. The CDR3 bases are TGTGCCAGCAGCTTAGGGACAGGGAATGAAAAACTGTTTTTT.

The V gene is TRBV19, the J gene TRBJ2-2, with D possibly TRBD2 on 6 matching bases. CDR1 is LNHDA, CDR2 SQIVND, per germline (reference sequence). CDR3 length: 14 residues. Trimming removed 6 bases from V and 6 bases from J, with 14 bases in between. DNA of the CDR3: TGTGCCAGTAGGAAAACCGGGGGACCCGGGGAGCTGTTTTTT. Residues: CASRKTGGPGELFF. The full variable domain, completed using reference TRBV19 and TRBJ2-2, is DGGITQSPKYLFRKEGQNVTLSCEQNLNHDAMYWYRQDPGQGLRLIYYSQIVNDFQKGDIAEGYSVSREKKESFPLTVTSAQKNPTAFYLCASRKTGGPGELFFGEGSRLTVL.

The chain employs TRBV7-9 and TRBJ1-4, with a tentative D call TRBD1 (6 bases). The CDR3 consists of 16 residues. Germline CDR1 and CDR2: SEHNR and FQNEAQ (reference sequence). V shed 6 bases and J shed 8 bases, with 22 bases lying between them. The CDR3 loop reads CASSKTQGRGWEKLFF. The CDR3 DNA reads as TGTGCCAGCAGTAAAACTCAAGGCAGGGGATGGGAAAAACTGTTTTTT.

The chain has TRBV19 and TRBJ1-5, with D possibly being TRBD1 (6 bases). Trimming cost V 7 bases and J 0 bases, with 19 bases left between them. Germline V lookup: CDR1 LNHDA, CDR2 SQIVND (reference sequence). This CDR3 is built from 17 residues. In DNA, the CDR3 is TGTGCCAGTAAACCTTATGGGGGCGGGTATAGCAATCAGCCCCAGCATTTT. The encoded protein is CASKPYGGGYSNQPQHF.

The chain recombines TRBV11-3 with TRBJ1-1; D is perhaps TRBD1 (6 bases). The V gene's germline CDR1 is SGHNT and CDR2 YENEEA. The CDR3 has 15 amino acids. The ends were cut back, 5 bases at V and 0 bases at J, with 13 bases in the middle. CDR3 bases: TGTGCCAGCAGCCAGGATGGGGGCCTGAACACTGAAGCTTTCTTT. It is translated as CASSQDGGLNTEAFF.

The rearrangement links TRBV6-5 to TRBJ1-1; a possible D gene is TRBD1 (6 bases). The CDR3 covers 15 residues. Germline V gene sequence: CDR1 MNHEY, CDR2 SVGAGI. Trimming took off 10 bases at V and 3 bases at J, with 21 bases between the two ends. The CDR3 here is CAIMGGAIMDTEAFF. The CDR3 bases are TGTGCCATCATGGGGGGGGCGATAATGGACACTGAAGCTTTCTTT.

The chain combines TRBV4-3 with TRBJ2-7; possibly TRBD1 for D (7 bases). The CDR3 consists of 15 residues. V gave up 2 bases and J gave up 5 bases, with 16 bases separating them. Germline loops: CDR1 LGHNA, CDR2 YSLEER. The CDR3 DNA follows: TGCGCCAGCAGCCAAAGTGGGGGGACAGCGGACGAGCAGTACTTC. Translation gives CASSQSGGTADEQYF.

The V call is TRBV4-3, the J call TRBJ2-3; 7 bases line up with TRBD2. Germline-derived CDR1 and CDR2 are LGHNA and YSLEER. V gave up 3 bases and J gave up 3 bases; unmatched junction bases: 9. This CDR3 is 16 amino acids long. CDR3 sequence reads: CASSQSDGGNTDTQYF. CDR3 sequence (DNA): TGCGCCAGCAGCCAGTCCGACGGGGGGAATACAGATACGCAGTATTTT.

This rearrangement joins TRBV28 to TRBJ1-5; 8 bases agree with TRBD1. The germline V gene has CDR1 MDHEN and CDR2 SYDVKM. The CDR3 is 16 residues long. V was pared by 3 bases and J by 2 bases, with 6 bases of the junction left unmatched. The DNA for the CDR3 is TGTGCCAGCAGTTTCCCAGGACAGGGAGGCAATCAGCCCCAGCATTTT. Residues: CASSFPGQGGNQPQHF.

The chain combines TRBV25-1 with TRBJ2-1; 10 bases fit TRBD1. Trimming cost V 2 bases and J 6 bases; bases outside gene matches: 7. CDR1 is MGHDK, CDR2 SYGVNS, per germline. The CDR3 is 16 residues long. The CDR3 bases are TGTGCCAGCAGTGAAGGCCGGACAGGGGGGCTCAATGAGCAGTTCTTC. Its protein is CASSEGRTGGLNEQFF.

The J gene is TRBJ2-1, the V gene TRBV2, with 7 positions matching TRBD2. This CDR3 contains 15 residues. V gave up 3 bases and J gave up 4 bases; unmatched junction bases: 6. CDR1 and CDR2 from the germline V gene are SNHLY and FYNNEI. In DNA form, the CDR3 reads TGTGCCAGCAGTGACCGTCTAGCGGTTTACAATGAGCAGTTCTTC. Translating gives CASSDRLAVYNEQFF.

The chain joins TRBV28 to TRBJ1-1; D uncertain. CDR1 and CDR2 from the germline V gene are MDHEN and SYDVKM. CDR3 size: 15 residues. Deletions cut 8 bases from V and 1 base from J, with 17 bases between. CDR3 nucleotide sequence: TGTGCCAGCTTTCTTTCGGGTCCTTCGAACACTGAAGCTTTCTTT. Translated: CASFLSGPSNTEAFF.

V is TRBV7-2 and J is TRBJ2-1; possibly TRBD2 for D (6 bases). The germline V gene has CDR1 SGHTA and CDR2 FQGNSA. V lost 4 bases, J lost 8 bases, and 21 bases lay in between. The CDR3 spans 16 residues. CDR3 nucleotide sequence: TGTGCCAGCAGCTCGCGCCAACTAGCCCCTAGGGATGAGCAGTTCTTC. Its protein product is CASSSRQLAPRDEQFF.

J is TRBJ1-1 and V is TRBV6-2 or TRBV6-3; 7 nucleotides align to TRBD1. CDR3 length: 13 residues. Trimming removed 5 bases from V and 4 bases from J; junction bases left unmatched: 4. CDR1 and CDR2 (germline): MNHEY, SVGEGT. In DNA form, the CDR3 reads TGTGCCAGCAGTGGCTCAGGGGGCACTGAAGCTTTCTTT. Protein product: CASSGSGGTEAFF.

The chain couples TRBV5-4 to TRBJ2-5, with 10 positions matching TRBD2. From germline, CDR1 is SGHNT and CDR2 YYREEE (reference sequence). The CDR3 spans 18 residues. Trimming removed 4 bases from V and 0 bases from J; junction bases left unmatched: 12. This CDR3 reads CASSAPAGGNPNQETQYF. CDR3 sequence (DNA): TGTGCCAGCAGCGCCCCAGCGGGAGGGAACCCCAACCAAGAGACCCAGTACTTC.

The rearrangement uses TRBV7-9 and TRBJ1-2; TRBD1 aligns across 9 bases. J lost 2 bases, V lost 4 bases, and 5 bases had no gene match. This CDR3 region has 15 residues. Germline values: CDR1 SEHNR, CDR2 FQNEAQ (reference sequence). This CDR3 reads CASSSGTGQNYGYTF. The DNA for the CDR3 is TGTGCCAGCAGCTCAGGGACAGGGCAGAACTATGGCTACACCTTC.

The gene calls are TRBV7-2 and TRBJ1-1; tentatively, D is TRBD1 (6 bases). V gave up 4 bases and J gave up 1 base, with 13 bases separating them. In germline, CDR1 is SGHTA, CDR2 FQGNSA. CDR3 length: 15 amino acids. The CDR3 region is CASSYTGLTNTEAFF. CDR3 nucleotides: TGTGCCAGCAGCTATACAGGGTTGACGAACACTGAAGCTTTCTTT.

This clone was observed a handful of times. J is TRBJ2-5 and V is TRBV7-2; the match to TRBD1 covers 7 bases. This CDR3 comprises 13 residues. V shed 5 bases and J 3 bases; nucleotides not matched to a gene: 3. CDR1 SGHTA and CDR2 FQGNSA come from the germline V gene. In DNA, the CDR3 is TGTGCCAGCAGCAAACAGGGGAAAGAGACCCAGTACTTC. Amino acid sequence: CASSKQGKETQYF.